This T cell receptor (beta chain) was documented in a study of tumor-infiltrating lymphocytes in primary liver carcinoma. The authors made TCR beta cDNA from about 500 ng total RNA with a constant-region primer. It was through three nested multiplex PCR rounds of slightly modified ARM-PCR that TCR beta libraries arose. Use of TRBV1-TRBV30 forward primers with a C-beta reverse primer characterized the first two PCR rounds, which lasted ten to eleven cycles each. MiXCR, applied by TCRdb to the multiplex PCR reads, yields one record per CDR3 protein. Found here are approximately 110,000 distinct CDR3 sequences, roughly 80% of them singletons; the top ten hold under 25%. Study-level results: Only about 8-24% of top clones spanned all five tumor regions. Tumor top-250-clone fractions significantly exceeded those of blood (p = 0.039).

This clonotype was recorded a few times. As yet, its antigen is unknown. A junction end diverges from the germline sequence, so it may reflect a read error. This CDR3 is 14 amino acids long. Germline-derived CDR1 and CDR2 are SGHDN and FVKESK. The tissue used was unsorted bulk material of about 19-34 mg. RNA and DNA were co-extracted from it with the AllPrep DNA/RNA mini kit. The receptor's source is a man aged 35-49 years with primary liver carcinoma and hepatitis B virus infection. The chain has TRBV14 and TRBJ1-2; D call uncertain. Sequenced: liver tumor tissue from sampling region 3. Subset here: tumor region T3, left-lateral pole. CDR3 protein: CASSQDRPECGYTF. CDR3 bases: TGTGCCAGCAGTCAAGATAGGCCGGAGTGTGGCTACACCTTC.